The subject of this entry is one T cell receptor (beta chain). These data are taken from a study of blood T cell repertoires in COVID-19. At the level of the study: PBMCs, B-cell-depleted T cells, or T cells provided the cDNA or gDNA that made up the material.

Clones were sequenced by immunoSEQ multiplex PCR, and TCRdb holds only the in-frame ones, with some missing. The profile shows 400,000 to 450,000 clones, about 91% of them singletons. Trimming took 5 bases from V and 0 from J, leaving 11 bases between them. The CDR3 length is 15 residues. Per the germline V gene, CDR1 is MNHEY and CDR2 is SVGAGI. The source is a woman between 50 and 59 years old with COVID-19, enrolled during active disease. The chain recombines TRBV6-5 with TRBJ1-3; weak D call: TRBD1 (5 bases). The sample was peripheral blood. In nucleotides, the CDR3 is TGTGCCAGCAGTCAGGGTCTCGCCTCTGGAAACACCATATATTTT. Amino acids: CASSQGLASGNTIYF.